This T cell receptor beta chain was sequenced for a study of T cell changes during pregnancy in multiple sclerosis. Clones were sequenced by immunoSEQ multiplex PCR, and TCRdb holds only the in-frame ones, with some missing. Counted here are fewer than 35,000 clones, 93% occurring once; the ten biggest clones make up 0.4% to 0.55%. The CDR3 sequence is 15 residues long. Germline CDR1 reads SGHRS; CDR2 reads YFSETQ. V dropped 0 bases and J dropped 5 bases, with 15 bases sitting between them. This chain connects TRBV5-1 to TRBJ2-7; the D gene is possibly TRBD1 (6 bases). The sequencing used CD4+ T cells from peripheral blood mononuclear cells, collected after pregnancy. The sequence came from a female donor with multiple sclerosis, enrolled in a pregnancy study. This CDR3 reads CASSLGGQGSNEQYF. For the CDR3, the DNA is TGCGCCAGCAGCTTGGGGGGGCAGGGAAGTAACGAGCAGTACTTC.